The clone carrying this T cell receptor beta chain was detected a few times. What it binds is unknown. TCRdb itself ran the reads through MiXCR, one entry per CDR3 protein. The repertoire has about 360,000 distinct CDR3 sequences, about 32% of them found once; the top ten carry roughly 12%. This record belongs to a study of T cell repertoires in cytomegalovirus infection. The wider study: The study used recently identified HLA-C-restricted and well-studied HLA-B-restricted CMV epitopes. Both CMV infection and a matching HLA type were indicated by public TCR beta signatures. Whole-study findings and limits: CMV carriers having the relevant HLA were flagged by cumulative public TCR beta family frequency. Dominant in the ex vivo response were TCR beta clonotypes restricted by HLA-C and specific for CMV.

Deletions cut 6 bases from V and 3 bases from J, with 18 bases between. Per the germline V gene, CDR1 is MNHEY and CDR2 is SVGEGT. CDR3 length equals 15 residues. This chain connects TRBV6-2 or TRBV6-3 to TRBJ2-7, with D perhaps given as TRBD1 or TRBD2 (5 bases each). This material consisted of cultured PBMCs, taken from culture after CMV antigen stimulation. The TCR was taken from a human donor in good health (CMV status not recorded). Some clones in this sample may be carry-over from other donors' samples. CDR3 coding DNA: TGTGCCAGCAGGCCCCCGGGACCAATGATCTACGAGCAGTACGTC. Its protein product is CASRPPGPMIYEQYV.